These 31 T cell receptor beta chains originate from one sample sequenced in a study of T cell repertoires in cytomegalovirus infection. One entry per CDR3 protein results from TCRdb running MiXCR on the reads. The sample has 200,000 to 250,000 distinct CDR3 sequences, about 39% seen once. These receptors lack a known antigen. The input for sequencing was CD8+ T cells from cultured PBMCs, taken from culture after CMV antigen stimulation. All receptors derive from a human donor in good health (CMV status not recorded). Some clones in this sample may be carry-over from other donors' samples.

Here the CDR3 DNA reads TGTGCCAGCAGCCCCCCCGGGGGTCGGGGCTACACCTTC. Its protein product is CASSPPGGRGYTF. This chain links TRBV7-9 with TRBJ1-2; D possibly corresponds to TRBD1 (5 bases). This CDR3 spans 13 amino acids. Germline CDR1 reads SEHNR; CDR2 reads FQNEAQ (reference sequence). Trimming cost V 5 bases and J 8 bases, with 15 bases left between them. Based on the CDR3 plus reference TRBV7-9 and TRBJ1-2, the full variable domain is DTGVSQNPRHKITKRGQNVTFRCDPISEHNRLYWYRQTLGQGPEFLTYFQNEAQLEKSRLLSDRFSAERPKGSFSTLEIQRTEQGDSAMYLCASSPPGGRGYTFGSGTRLTVV.

This chain connects TRBV15 to TRBJ2-2; 7 positions match TRBD2. Per germline, CDR1 LNHNV and CDR2 YYDKDF (reference sequence). The CDR3 extends over 15 amino acids. V dropped 5 bases and J dropped 5; count of bases not matched to a gene: 8. Here the CDR3 reads CATSEGPGGTGELFF. The CDR3 bases are TGTGCCACCAGCGAGGGCCCGGGAGGAACCGGGGAGCTGTTTTTT.

This clonotype has only a few counts. The J gene is TRBJ2-1, the V gene TRBV7-6; 14 bases agree with TRBD2. With V trimmed by 2 bases and J by 8 bases, 2 bases remained unmatched. Germline V gene lookup returns CDR1 SGHVS and CDR2 FNYEAQ. This CDR3 spans 15 amino acids. CDR3 amino acids: CASSLRLAGGDEQFF. CDR3 coding DNA: TGTGCCAGCAGCTTAAGACTAGCGGGAGGGGATGAGCAGTTCTTC.

This sequence joins TRBV7-2 and TRBJ1-5; 7 bases agree with TRBD1. Germline CDR1 and CDR2: SGHTA and FQGNSA. This CDR3 is built from 16 residues. J gave up 3 bases and V 7 bases, and 12 bases lay outside the gene matches. The CDR3 DNA reads as TGTGCCAGCAACAGCCAGACAGGGAAATACAATCAGCCCCAGCATTTT. It specifies CASNSQTGKYNQPQHF. The entire variable domain, with the rest obtained from reference TRBV7-2 and TRBJ1-5, is as follows: GAGVSQSPSNKVTEKGKDVELRCDPISGHTALYWYRQSLGQGLEFLIYFQGNSAPDKSGLPSDRFSAERTGGSVSTLTIQRTQQEDSAVYLCASNSQTGKYNQPQHFGDGTRLSIL.

This chain connects TRBV11-2 to TRBJ2-3; 8 nucleotides align to TRBD2. This CDR3 is 14 amino acids long. Germline CDR1 SGHAT, CDR2 FQNNGV. Trimming removed 2 bases from V and 6 bases from J; junction bases left unmatched: 4. DNA of the CDR3: TGTGCCAGCAGCTTAACGGGGGGGCCCGATACGCAGTATTTT. The encoded protein is CASSLTGGPDTQYF.

This clonotype has more than one count but fewer than ten. This chain uses TRBV11-3 with TRBJ2-3; D may be TRBD1 (6 bases). Germline V gives CDR1 SGHNT, CDR2 YENEEA. The CDR3 covers 18 residues. The germline V and J ends were trimmed by 1 base and 4 bases, with 21 bases remaining between them. The CDR3 DNA sequence: TGTGCCAGCAGCTTAGGGGCCCAACAGGGTGGAAAGGCAGATACGCAGTATTTT. It codes for CASSLGAQQGGKADTQYF.

J is TRBJ2-3 and V is TRBV18, with unresolved D. Trimming removed 8 bases at V and 0 bases at J, with 12 bases between. Germline loops: CDR1 KGHSH, CDR2 LQKENI. CDR3 length equals 14 residues. This CDR3 is CASIAPLSTDTQYF. The CDR3 nucleotides read TGTGCCAGCATCGCCCCCTTAAGCACAGATACGCAGTATTTT.

This clonotype was recorded a few times. The rearrangement uses TRBV7-9 and TRBJ2-7; D gene uncertain. The germline CDR1 and CDR2 sequences are SEHNR and FQNEAQ (reference sequence). Trimming shortened V by 5 bases and J by 2 bases, and 13 bases separated the two germline ends. The CDR3 contains 14 residues. CDR3 coding DNA: TGTGCCAGCAGCCGCCGGATGACGACCTACGAGCAGTACTTC. Protein: CASSRRMTTYEQYF. Full variable domain (remainder filled in from reference TRBV7-9 and TRBJ2-7): DTGVSQNPRHKITKRGQNVTFRCDPISEHNRLYWYRQTLGQGPEFLTYFQNEAQLEKSRLLSDRFSAERPKGSFSTLEIQRTEQGDSAMYLCASSRRMTTYEQYFGPGTRLTVT.

This CDR3 is CASSQEGVDSPQPQHF. For the CDR3, the DNA is TGCGCCAGCAGCCAAGAGGGGGTGGACAGCCCCCAGCCCCAGCATTTT. The chain joins TRBV4-1 to TRBJ1-5, with a possible D match to TRBD1 (6 bases). The CDR3 spans 16 residues. CDR1 and CDR2 from the germline V gene are MGHRA and YSYEKL. The germline V and J ends were trimmed by 0 bases and 7 bases, with 16 bases remaining between them.

This clonotype was detected a few times. The V and J genes are TRBV28 and TRBJ2-5; either TRBD1 or TRBD2 may fit D (5 bases each). The V gene's germline CDR1 is MDHEN and CDR2 SYDVKM. V lost 4 bases to trimming and J lost 5 bases, with 8 bases between them. The CDR3 has 12 residues. DNA for the CDR3: TGTGCCAGCAGTTCCGGGACGGAGACCCAGTACTTC. Translated, it gives CASSSGTETQYF.

The J gene is TRBJ2-6, the V gene TRBV12-3 or TRBV12-4; TRBD1 matches at 8 bases. The CDR3 contains 19 residues. Unmatched junction bases numbered 13, after V lost 5 bases and J lost 1 base. CDR3 sequence: CASSRIADRARSGANVLTF. The CDR3 nucleotides are TGTGCCAGCAGTCGAATTGCGGACAGGGCTAGGTCTGGGGCCAACGTCCTGACTTTC.

CDR3 sequence reads: CASSQGPGHTGELFF. CDR3 DNA: TGCGCCAGCAGCCAAGGCCCAGGGCACACCGGGGAGCTGTTTTTT. The chain links TRBV4-1 to TRBJ2-2, with D possibly being TRBD1 (5 bases). Germline lookup yields CDR1 MGHRA and CDR2 YSYEKL. Trimming took off 1 base at V and 3 bases at J, with 9 bases between the two ends. There are 15 residues in the CDR3.

In the case of this clonotype: Relative to the germline gene, one junction end is altered; a read error may explain this. V gene TRBV7-8 combines with J gene TRBJ2-5, with D possibly being TRBD2 (7 bases). The CDR3 is made up of 16 amino acids. The V gene's germline CDR1 is SGHVS and CDR2 FQNEAQ. The CDR3 protein is CASSRTRGDIQDTQYF. CDR3 nucleotide sequence: TGTGCCAGCAGCCGTACCCGGGGGGACATACAAGATACCCAGTACTTC. Drawing the rest from reference TRBV7-8 and TRBJ2-5, the complete variable domain is GAGVSQSPRYKVAKRGQDVALRCDPISGHVSLFWYQQALGQGPEFLTYFQNEAQLDKSGLPSDRFFAERPEGSVSTLKIQRTQQEDSAVYLCASSRTRGDIQDTQYFGPGTRLLVL.

The chain uses TRBV4-1 and TRBJ2-3; 13 nucleotides align to TRBD2. This CDR3 comprises 16 residues. Trimming took 5 bases from V and 3 from J; bases not matched to a gene: 5. The germline gives CDR1 MGHRA, CDR2 YSYEKL. CDR3 in DNA: TGCGCCAGCAGCTTACTAGCGGGAGGGGGTACAGATACGCAGTATTTT. It yields the protein CASSLLAGGGTDTQYF.

V and J are TRBV5-1 and TRBJ2-5, with 11 bases identical to TRBD2. Unmatched junction bases numbered 6, after V lost 3 bases and J lost 2 bases. Germline V gene lookup returns CDR1 SGHRS and CDR2 YFSETQ. CDR3 length equals 16 residues. The CDR3 spells CASSSQASGGQETQYF. In nucleotides, the CDR3 is TGCGCCAGCAGCTCCCAGGCTAGCGGGGGGCAAGAGACCCAGTACTTC. Together with reference TRBV5-1 and TRBJ2-5, the CDR3 gives the full variable domain: KAGVTQTPRYLIKTRGQQVTLSCSPISGHRSVSWYQQTPGQGLQFLFEYFSETQRNKGNFPGRFSGRQFSNSRSEMNVSTLELGDSALYLCASSSQASGGQETQYFGPGTRLLVL.

This clonotype appeared many times. The J gene is TRBJ2-7, the V gene TRBV7-9; D might be TRBD2 (6 bases). The CDR3 runs 14 residues. V was shortened by 4 bases and J by 2 bases, with 12 bases between the two germline ends. Germline CDR1 is SEHNR and CDR2 is FQNEAQ (reference sequence). In DNA form, the CDR3 reads TGTGCCAGCAGCTCGGGGGACGCCGCCTACGAGCAGTACTTC. Its protein product is CASSSGDAAYEQYF.

The chain has TRBV20-1 and TRBJ2-2, with a weak D call TRBD1 (6 bases). The V and J ends lost 4 bases and 4 bases respectively, with 13 bases between them. Looked up from germline, CDR1 is DFQATT and CDR2 is SNEGSKA (reference sequence). The CDR3 has 14 amino acids. The CDR3 DNA follows: TGCAGTGCTATAGGACAGAGAGCCACCGGGGAGCTGTTTTTT. This codes for CSAIGQRATGELFF.

The genes are TRBV7-9 and TRBJ2-1, with a weak D call TRBD1 (5 bases). Germline V gives CDR1 SEHNR, CDR2 FQNEAQ (reference sequence). V was cut by 5 bases and J by 4 bases, with 9 bases left in between. The CDR3 runs 13 residues. CDR3 residues: CASSHRQYNEQFF. The CDR3 DNA reads as TGTGCCAGCAGCCACCGACAGTACAATGAGCAGTTCTTC. Variable domain in full (rest from reference TRBV7-9 and TRBJ2-1): DTGVSQNPRHKITKRGQNVTFRCDPISEHNRLYWYRQTLGQGPEFLTYFQNEAQLEKSRLLSDRFSAERPKGSFSTLEIQRTEQGDSAMYLCASSHRQYNEQFFGPGTRLTVL.

This clonotype was observed many times. This chain connects TRBV20-1 to TRBJ2-3; D remains unclear. The CDR3 has 15 residues. The germline gives CDR1 DFQATT, CDR2 SNEGSKA (reference sequence). The V and J ends lost 6 bases and 2 bases respectively, with 18 bases between them. The DNA for the CDR3 is TGCAGTGCGCTGAGTCTCGCTAGACCCACAGATACGCAGTATTTT. Translating it yields CSALSLARPTDTQYF.

This clonotype was counted only a few times. The V call is TRBV10-3, the J call TRBJ2-7; 11 bases map to TRBD2. CDR3 size: 15 residues. Germline V gene data show CDR1 as ENHRY and CDR2 as SYGVKD. V lost 3 bases and J lost 3; bases outside the gene matches: 4. CDR3 region: CAISDRLAGNYEQYF. In DNA form, the CDR3 reads TGTGCCATCAGTGATAGACTAGCGGGGAACTACGAGCAGTACTTC.

CDR3 residues: CASSSRTGLAKNIQYF. CDR3 in DNA: TGTGCCAGCAGCTCACGGACAGGGCTAGCCAAAAACATTCAGTACTTC. The V call is TRBV7-9, the J call TRBJ2-4, with 8 bases lining up with TRBD1. Per germline, CDR1 SEHNR and CDR2 FQNEAQ (reference sequence). The trim removed 4 bases at V and 0 bases at J, leaving 5 bases unmatched. CDR3 length: 16 amino acids.

V gene TRBV11-3 combines with J gene TRBJ1-2; weak D call: TRBD1 (6 bases). Germline loops: CDR1 SGHNT, CDR2 YENEEA. This CDR3 spans 16 amino acids. V lost 5 bases, J lost 2 bases, and 18 bases lay in between. CDR3 DNA: TGTGCCAGCAGCAAGACCCCCAGGGGCGACAACTATGGCTACACCTTC. It specifies CASSKTPRGDNYGYTF.

V usage is TRBV20-1 and J usage is TRBJ2-1; D is possibly TRBD2 (6 bases). CDR1 and CDR2 (germline): DFQATT, SNEGSKA (reference sequence). This CDR3 comprises 19 residues. The V end was cut by 0 bases, the J end by 1 base, with 22 bases between. The CDR3 here is CSARDIATSQVRSYNEQFF. In DNA, the CDR3 is TGCAGTGCTAGAGATATCGCGACTAGTCAGGTTCGTTCCTACAATGAGCAGTTCTTC.

For this clonotype: One junction end disagrees with the germline gene, perhaps due to a read error. This chain connects TRBV7-2 to TRBJ2-2, with D possibly matching TRBD2 (7 bases). The germline V gene has CDR1 SGHTA and CDR2 FQGNSA. The CDR3 is made up of 15 amino acids. The CDR3 coding sequence is TGTGCCAGTTTTAGGGGGGGCCTGAACACCGGGGAGCTGTTTTTC. It codes for CASFRGGLNTGELFF.

There are a few counts of this clonotype. J is TRBJ2-7 and V is TRBV20-1, with TRBD2 matching 14 bases. Germline loops: CDR1 DFQATT, CDR2 SNEGSKA (reference sequence). V shed 7 bases and J 2 bases; nucleotides not matched to a gene: 7. CDR3 length: 15 amino acids. CDR3 amino acids: CSGRTSGRWAYEQYF. CDR3 coding DNA: TGCAGTGGAAGGACTAGCGGGAGGTGGGCCTACGAGCAGTACTTC.

This clonotype was counted at least ten times. CDR3 sequence: CASSDSGYQETQYF. The CDR3 nucleotides read TGTGCCAGCAGCGACAGCGGGTACCAAGAGACCCAGTACTTC. The V and J genes are TRBV7-8 and TRBJ2-5, with D perhaps TRBD2 (6 bases). The V gene's germline CDR1 is SGHVS and CDR2 FQNEAQ. Trimming stripped 5 bases from V and 0 bases from J, with 10 bases between. The length of the CDR3 is 14 residues.

This rearrangement joins TRBV20-1 to TRBJ2-5; perhaps D is TRBD1 or TRBD2 (5 bases each). The CDR3 sequence is 13 residues long. V was clipped by 6 bases and J by 4 bases, with 15 bases between them. Germline V gene sequence: CDR1 DFQATT, CDR2 SNEGSKA (reference sequence). The CDR3 is CSAPPGTGETQYF. The CDR3 nucleotides are TGCAGTGCGCCTCCAGGGACGGGAGAGACCCAGTACTTC.

The V gene is TRBV6-6, the J gene TRBJ2-3, with TRBD2 matching 8 bases. The junction had 6 bases not matched to a gene; V was cut back by 2 bases and J by 2 bases. Looked up from germline, CDR1 is MNHNY and CDR2 is SVGAGI (reference sequence). The CDR3 totals 16 residues. The CDR3 is CASSYNKRGFTDTQYF. The CDR3 DNA follows: TGTGCCAGCAGTTACAACAAGCGGGGGTTCACAGATACGCAGTATTTT.

The gene calls are TRBV7-3 and TRBJ2-5, with D perhaps TRBD2 (6 bases). The germline V and J ends were trimmed by 5 bases and 2 bases, with 18 bases remaining between them. Germline lookup yields CDR1 SGHTA and CDR2 FQGTGA. The CDR3 consists of 16 residues. CDR3 coding DNA: TGTGCCAGCAGCCCGGAGGGTCCCACAAATCAAGAGACCCAGTACTTC. Its translation: CASSPEGPTNQETQYF.

The genes are TRBV12-3 or TRBV12-4 and TRBJ2-7, with D unresolved. This CDR3 contains 15 residues. Trimming removed 6 bases at V and 0 bases at J, with 15 bases between. This chain's CDR3 is CASSPSGPSSYEQYF. As DNA, the CDR3 is TGTGCCAGCAGCCCTTCCGGCCCCAGCTCCTACGAGCAGTACTTC.

This clonotype was seen a few times. This chain connects TRBV4-1 to TRBJ1-5; possible D gene TRBD1, 6 bases. The CDR3 is 15 residues long. V was trimmed by 4 bases and J by 5 bases, leaving 15 bases between them. CDR1 and CDR2 from the germline V gene are MGHRA and YSYEKL. Here the CDR3 DNA reads TGCGCCAGCAGCCCGTCGTCGGGGGGCGATCAGCCCCAGCATTTT. As protein: CASSPSSGGDQPQHF.